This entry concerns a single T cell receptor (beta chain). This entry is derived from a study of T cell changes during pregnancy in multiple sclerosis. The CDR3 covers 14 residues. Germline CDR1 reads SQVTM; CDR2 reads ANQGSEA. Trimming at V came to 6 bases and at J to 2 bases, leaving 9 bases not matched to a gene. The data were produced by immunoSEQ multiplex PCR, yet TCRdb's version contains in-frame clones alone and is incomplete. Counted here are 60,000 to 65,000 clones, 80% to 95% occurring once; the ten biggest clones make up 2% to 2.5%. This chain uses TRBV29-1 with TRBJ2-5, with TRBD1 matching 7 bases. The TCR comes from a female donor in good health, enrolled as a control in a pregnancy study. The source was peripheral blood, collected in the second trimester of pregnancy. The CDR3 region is CSVVPGTAQETQYF. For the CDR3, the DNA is TGCAGCGTCGTACCTGGGACAGCTCAAGAGACCCAGTACTTC.